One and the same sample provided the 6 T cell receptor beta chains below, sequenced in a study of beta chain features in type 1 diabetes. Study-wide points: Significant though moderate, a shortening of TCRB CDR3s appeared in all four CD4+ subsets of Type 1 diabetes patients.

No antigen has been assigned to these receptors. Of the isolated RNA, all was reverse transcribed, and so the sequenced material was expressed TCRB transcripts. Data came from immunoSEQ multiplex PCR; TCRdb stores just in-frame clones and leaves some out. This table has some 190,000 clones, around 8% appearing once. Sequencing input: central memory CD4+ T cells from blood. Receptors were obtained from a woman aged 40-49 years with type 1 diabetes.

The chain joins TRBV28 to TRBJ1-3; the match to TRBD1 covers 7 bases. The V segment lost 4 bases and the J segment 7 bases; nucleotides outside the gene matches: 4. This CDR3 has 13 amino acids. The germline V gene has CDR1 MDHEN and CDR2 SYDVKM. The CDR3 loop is CASSSGQANTIYF. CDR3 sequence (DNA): TGTGCCAGCAGTTCTGGACAGGCTAACACCATATATTTT.

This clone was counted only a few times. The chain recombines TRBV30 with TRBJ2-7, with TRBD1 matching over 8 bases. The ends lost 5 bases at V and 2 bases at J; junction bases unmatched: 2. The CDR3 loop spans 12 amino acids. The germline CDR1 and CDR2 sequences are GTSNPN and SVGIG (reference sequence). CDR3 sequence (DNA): TGTGCCTGGGGACAGGGACCCTACGAGCAGTACTTC. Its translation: CAWGQGPYEQYF.

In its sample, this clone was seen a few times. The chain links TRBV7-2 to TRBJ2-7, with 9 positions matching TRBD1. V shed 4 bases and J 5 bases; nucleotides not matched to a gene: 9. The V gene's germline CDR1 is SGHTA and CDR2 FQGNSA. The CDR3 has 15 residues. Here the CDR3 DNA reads TGTGCCAGCAGCTCGCAGGGGGGACAGGGAAACGAGCAGTACTTC. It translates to CASSSQGGQGNEQYF.

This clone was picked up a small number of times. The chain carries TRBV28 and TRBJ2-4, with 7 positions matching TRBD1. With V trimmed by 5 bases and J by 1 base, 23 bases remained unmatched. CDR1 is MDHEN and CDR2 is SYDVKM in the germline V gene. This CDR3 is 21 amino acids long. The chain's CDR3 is CASSPRQGRGFGWNAKNIQYF. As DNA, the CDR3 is TGTGCCAGCAGTCCCCGACAGGGCAGGGGGTTCGGTTGGAACGCCAAAAACATTCAGTACTTC. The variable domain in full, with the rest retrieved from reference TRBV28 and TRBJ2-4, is DVKVTQSSRYLVKRTGEKVFLECVQDMDHENMFWYRQDPGLGLRLIYFSYDVKMKEKGDIPEGYSVSREKKERFSLILESASTNQTSMYLCASSPRQGRGFGWNAKNIQYFGAGTRLSVL.

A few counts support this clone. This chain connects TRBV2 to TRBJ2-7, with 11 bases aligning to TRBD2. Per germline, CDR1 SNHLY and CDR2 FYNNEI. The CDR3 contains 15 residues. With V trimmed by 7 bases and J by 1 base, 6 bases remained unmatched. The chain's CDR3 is CASIWTSGRSYEQYF. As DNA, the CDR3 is TGTGCCAGCATTTGGACTAGCGGGCGATCCTACGAGCAGTACTTC.

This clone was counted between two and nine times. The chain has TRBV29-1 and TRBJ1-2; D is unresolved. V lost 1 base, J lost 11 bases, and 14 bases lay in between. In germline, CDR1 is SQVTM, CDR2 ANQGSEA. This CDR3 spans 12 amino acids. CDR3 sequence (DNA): TGCAGCGTTGAAGTGATGGGAGTGGCGTACACCTTC. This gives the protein CSVEVMGVAYTF.